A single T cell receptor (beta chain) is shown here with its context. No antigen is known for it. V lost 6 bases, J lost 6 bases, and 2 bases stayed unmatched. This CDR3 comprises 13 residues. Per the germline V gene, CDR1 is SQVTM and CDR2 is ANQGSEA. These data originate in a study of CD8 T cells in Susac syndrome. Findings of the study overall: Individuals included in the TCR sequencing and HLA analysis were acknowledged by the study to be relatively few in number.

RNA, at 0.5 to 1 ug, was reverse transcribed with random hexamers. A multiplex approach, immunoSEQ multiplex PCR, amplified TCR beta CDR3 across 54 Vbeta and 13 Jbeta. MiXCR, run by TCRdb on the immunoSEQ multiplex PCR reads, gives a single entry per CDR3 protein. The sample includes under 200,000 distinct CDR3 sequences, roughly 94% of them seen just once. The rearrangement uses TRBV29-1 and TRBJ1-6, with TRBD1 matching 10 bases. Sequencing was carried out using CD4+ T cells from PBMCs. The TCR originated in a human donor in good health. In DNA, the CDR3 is TGCAGCGTCGGGGACAGGGGTAATTCACCCCTCCACTTT. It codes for CSVGDRGNSPLHF.